The T cell receptor (beta chain) described here comes from a study of CD8 T cells in Susac syndrome. CD8+ and CD4+ T cells from blood underwent TCR beta sequencing, which was carried out in a high-throughput format. The RNA, about 0.45 to 1 ug, was put through reverse transcription using random hexamers. Via MiXCR, TCRdb re-called the immunoSEQ multiplex PCR reads, giving one row per CDR3 protein. The repertoire holds about 110,000 distinct CDR3 sequences, with roughly 95% as singletons. Trimming cost V 1 base and J 6 bases, with 15 bases left between them. This CDR3 has 16 amino acids. CDR1 and CDR2 from the germline V gene are SEHNR and FQNEAQ (reference sequence).

This sequence joins TRBV7-9 and TRBJ1-4; D is ambiguous. The receptor was derived from a human donor with Susac syndrome. Sequenced input: CD8+ T cells from PBMCs. CDR3 DNA sequence: TGTGCCAGCAGCTTAGTGGTTGGCAGCCCGGATGAAAAACTGTTTTTT. Protein sequence: CASSLVVGSPDEKLFF.